Listed here are 28 T cell receptor beta chains from one sample, sequenced in a study of T cell clonotyping in hematopoietic cell transplantation. This table comes from immunoSEQ multiplex PCR, and its TCRdb copy is limited to in-frame clones, with some not included. The data contain fewer than 70,000 clones, approximately 94% of them singletons. The sequenced sample consisted of peripheral blood mononuclear cells. The receptor source for this set is a man between 50 and 59 years old in good health. Some clones in this sample may be carry-over from other donors' samples.

V usage is TRBV18 and J usage is TRBJ2-3; D unresolved. The CDR3 runs 15 residues. V lost 0 bases and J 0 bases, leaving 7 bases between the germline ends. In germline, CDR1 is KGHSH, CDR2 LQKENI. DNA for the CDR3: TGTGCCAGCTCACCACCTGCGGCTAGCACAGATACGCAGTATTTT. Its protein is CASSPPAASTDTQYF.

The chain joins TRBV6-5 to TRBJ2-7; 8 positions agree with TRBD2. This CDR3 is built from 14 residues. Germline loops: CDR1 MNHEY, CDR2 SVGAGI. J lost 1 base, V lost 5 bases, and 4 bases had no gene match. This CDR3 reads CASSGTRLSYEQYF. Here the CDR3 DNA reads TGTGCCAGCAGTGGGACTAGATTGTCCTACGAGCAGTACTTC.

CDR3 nucleotides: TGTGCCAGCAGTTTATCCCAGTCTGGGGCCAACGTCCTGACTTTC. Its protein is CASSLSQSGANVLTF. This chain links TRBV27 with TRBJ2-6; unclear D gene. Germline CDR1 is MNHEY and CDR2 is SMNVEV (reference sequence). Trimming shortened V by 0 bases and J by 1 base, and 4 bases separated the two germline ends. The CDR3 is 15 residues long.

V gene TRBV5-1 combines with J gene TRBJ1-2; unclear D gene. Germline V gene lookup returns CDR1 SGHRS and CDR2 YFSETQ. The CDR3 has 13 residues. The V end lost 0 bases, the J end lost 9 bases, and 12 bases lay between the germline ends. This CDR3 is CASSLAGASRYTF. CDR3 sequence (DNA): TGCGCCAGCAGCTTGGCAGGAGCTAGCCGCTACACCTTC. Full variable domain (rest looked up from reference TRBV5-1 and TRBJ1-2): KAGVTQTPRYLIKTRGQQVTLSCSPISGHRSVSWYQQTPGQGLQFLFEYFSETQRNKGNFPGRFSGRQFSNSRSEMNVSTLELGDSALYLCASSLAGASRYTFGSGTRLTVV.

The V and J genes are TRBV4-1 and TRBJ1-2; 7 bases are a match to TRBD1. Losses at the gene ends were 0 bases for V and 4 bases for J; bases not matched to a gene: 2. CDR1 and CDR2 (germline): MGHRA, YSYEKL. The CDR3 runs 14 residues. The CDR3 nucleotides are TGCGCCAGCAGCCAAGACACAGGGGTCTATGGCTACACCTTC. This codes for CASSQDTGVYGYTF.

V gene TRBV4-2 combines with J gene TRBJ2-5; TRBD2 aligns across 11 bases. Trimming removed 3 bases from V and 1 base from J; junction bases left unmatched: 4. The CDR3 sequence is 16 residues long. Germline V gives CDR1 LGHNA, CDR2 YNFKEQ. The CDR3 loop reads CASSHAGTSGQETQYF. The CDR3 region has the DNA TGTGCCAGCAGCCATGCAGGGACTAGCGGCCAAGAGACCCAGTACTTC.

The chain is built from TRBV7-9 and TRBJ2-1; no firm D call. This CDR3 contains 13 residues. Trimming shortened V by 7 bases and J by 2 bases, and 9 bases separated the two germline ends. Germline values: CDR1 SEHNR, CDR2 FQNEAQ (reference sequence). The CDR3 spells CASTSGTYNEQFF. The DNA for the CDR3 is TGTGCCAGCACCTCAGGCACCTACAATGAGCAGTTCTTC.

This chain connects TRBV7-2 to TRBJ2-2; D unclear. Germline-derived CDR1 and CDR2 are SGHTA and FQGNSA. This CDR3 has 15 residues. The V end was cut by 5 bases, the J end by 1 base, with 11 bases between. CDR3 residues: CASSPQLRNTGELFF. The DNA of the CDR3 is TGTGCCAGCAGCCCCCAGTTAAGGAACACCGGGGAGCTGTTTTTT.

The rearrangement joins TRBV9 to TRBJ2-2, with D possibly matching TRBD2 (5 bases). The V and J ends lost 3 bases and 1 base respectively, with 19 bases between them. The CDR3 contains 18 residues. CDR1 and CDR2 from the germline V gene are SGDLS and YYNGEE. CDR3 in amino acids: CASSAFLEQRGNTGELFF. In DNA, the CDR3 is TGTGCCAGCAGCGCTTTTTTGGAGCAACGGGGGAACACCGGGGAGCTGTTTTTT.

This chain links TRBV29-1 with TRBJ2-7; 9 bases align to TRBD1. J was trimmed by 5 bases and V by 7 bases; bases with no gene match: 12. The CDR3 totals 14 residues. CDR1 and CDR2 from the germline V gene are SQVTM and ANQGSEA. DNA of the CDR3: TGCAGCGGAAAAGATACAGGGGGCATTGACGAGCAGTACTTC. Protein sequence: CSGKDTGGIDEQYF.

This clone has a single count. The gene calls are TRBV10-3 and TRBJ2-1, with 9 positions matching TRBD2. The CDR3 extends over 15 amino acids. Germline V CDR1 and CDR2: ENHRY, SYGVKD. V lost 8 bases to trimming and J lost 1 base; unmatched junction nucleotides: 6. CDR3 in amino acids: CAIGVAGDSYNEQFF. CDR3 nucleotide sequence: TGTGCCATCGGGGTAGCGGGGGATTCCTACAATGAGCAGTTCTTC.

This chain connects TRBV19 to TRBJ1-3; TRBD1 matches 7 bases. Trimming removed 5 bases from V and 3 bases from J; junction bases left unmatched: 7. Germline CDR1 reads LNHDA; CDR2 reads SQIVND (reference sequence). This CDR3 spans 15 amino acids. CDR3 protein: CASSASTGIGNTIYF. The DNA of the CDR3 is TGTGCCAGTAGTGCCTCGACAGGGATTGGAAACACCATATATTTT.

V gene TRBV5-6 combines with J gene TRBJ2-3; unclear D gene. CDR3 length: 14 residues. Trimming pared 0 bases from V and 1 base from J, leaving 6 bases between. CDR1 and CDR2 from the germline V gene are SGHDT and YYEEEE. CDR3 coding DNA: TGTGCCAGCAGCTTGGTCGTAGGCACAGATACGCAGTATTTT. Amino acids: CASSLVVGTDTQYF.

This rearrangement joins TRBV9 to TRBJ1-1; 7 bases match TRBD1. The CDR3 spans 14 residues. V shed 4 bases, J shed 6 bases, and the junction held 9 bases outside the gene matches. CDR1 is SGDLS, CDR2 YYNGEE, per germline. In nucleotides, the CDR3 is TGTGCCAGCAGCCCCAGGGGGGGGAGTGCTGAAGCTTTCTTT. Its protein is CASSPRGGSAEAFF.

For the CDR3, the DNA is TGTGCCAGCAGGGTTGGGGGCAGGAACACTGAAGCTTTCTTT. Amino acid sequence: CASRVGGRNTEAFF. The rearrangement links TRBV6-1 to TRBJ1-1, with a weak D call TRBD1 (6 bases). Germline values: CDR1 MNHNS, CDR2 SASEGT. The V gene lost 6 bases and the J gene lost 1 base, with 12 bases spanning the gap. The CDR3 loop spans 14 amino acids.

This chain links TRBV4-1 with TRBJ2-5; 9 nucleotides align to TRBD2. The J segment lost 1 base and the V segment lost 3 bases, leaving 9 bases of the junction unmatched. Germline assignment: CDR1 MGHRA and CDR2 YSYEKL. This CDR3 is 17 amino acids long. The CDR3 loop reads CASSQSPPTSGQETQYF. The DNA of the CDR3 is TGCGCCAGCAGCCAGAGCCCCCCGACTAGCGGCCAAGAGACCCAGTACTTC.

The V and J genes are TRBV27 and TRBJ2-4; 10 bases fit TRBD2. V was clipped by 0 bases and J by 7 bases; unmatched bases: 3. The length of the CDR3 is 15 residues. Germline CDR1 is MNHEY and CDR2 is SMNVEV (reference sequence). The CDR3 loop reads CASSLSSGGLNIQYF. The CDR3 nucleotides are TGTGCCAGCAGTTTATCTAGCGGGGGGCTGAACATTCAGTACTTC.

J is TRBJ2-3 and V is TRBV6-1; tentative D call: TRBD2 (5 bases). The CDR3 has 13 amino acids. Germline lookup yields CDR1 MNHNS and CDR2 SASEGT. V gave up 0 bases and J gave up 5 bases, with 6 bases separating them. CDR3 in DNA: TGTGCCAGCAGTGAAGCGGGAGTAGATACGCAGTATTTT. This sequence encodes CASSEAGVDTQYF.

The rearrangement joins TRBV7-2 to TRBJ1-2; D gene ambiguous. This CDR3 is 15 amino acids long. V was pared by 5 bases and J by 3 bases, with 16 bases between. Germline V CDR1 and CDR2: SGHTA, FQGNSA. CDR3 loop: CASSPTQVPDYGYTF. The CDR3 DNA sequence: TGTGCCAGCAGCCCCACCCAGGTACCGGACTATGGCTACACCTTC.

V usage is TRBV4-1 and J usage is TRBJ1-1; no clear D. Germline V gene sequence: CDR1 MGHRA, CDR2 YSYEKL. The CDR3 spans 14 residues. The V gene lost 5 bases and the J gene lost 3 bases, with 13 bases spanning the gap. This CDR3 reads CASSGRVLDTEAFF. The CDR3, as DNA: TGCGCCAGCAGCGGGCGGGTATTAGACACTGAAGCTTTCTTT.

This rearrangement joins TRBV2 to TRBJ2-3; 9 bases are a match to TRBD2. Germline trimming cut 6 bases from V and 4 bases from J; bases unmatched to any gene: 8. The germline CDR1 and CDR2 sequences are SNHLY and FYNNEI. This CDR3 contains 15 residues. The chain's CDR3 is CASRPLAGVADTQYF. The CDR3, as DNA: TGTGCCAGCAGGCCCTTAGCGGGAGTGGCAGATACGCAGTATTTT.

The chain links TRBV5-6 to TRBJ1-2; no firm D call. The V gene lost 1 base and the J gene lost 0 bases, with 4 bases spanning the gap. Germline-derived CDR1 and CDR2 are SGHDT and YYEEEE. The CDR3 extends over 13 amino acids. CDR3: CASSLSANYGYTF. Here the CDR3 DNA reads TGTGCCAGCAGCTTGAGCGCTAACTATGGCTACACCTTC.

This clone is a singleton in its sample. The chain recombines TRBV27 with TRBJ1-1, with no clear D. This CDR3 is 18 amino acids long. Germline V gene lookup returns CDR1 MNHEY and CDR2 SMNVEV (reference sequence). V was cut by 1 base and J by 0 bases, with 18 bases left in between. The CDR3 region is CASSLYPGNRRMNTEAFF. CDR3 sequence (DNA): TGTGCCAGCAGTTTATATCCAGGAAACAGACGCATGAACACTGAAGCTTTCTTT.

Turning to this clone: Compared with germline, one end of the junction differs, possibly owing to a read error. The rearrangement uses TRBV9 and TRBJ2-7; D is unresolved. Germline V lookup: CDR1 SGDLS, CDR2 YYNGEE. CDR3 length equals 15 residues. Here the CDR3 DNA reads TGTGCCAGCAGCGTAGGAGGTTACACCTCCCACGAGCAGTACTTC. It specifies CASSVGGYTSHEQYF.

This clone was detected only once. J is TRBJ1-3 and V is TRBV28; TRBD1 matches 9 bases. The germline gives CDR1 MDHEN, CDR2 SYDVKM. This CDR3 has 17 residues. The V gene end was trimmed by 3 bases and the J gene end by 4 bases; junction bases not matched to a gene: 10. CDR3 sequence: CASSFGTTGGLGNTIYF. As DNA, the CDR3 is TGTGCCAGCAGTTTTGGCACGACAGGGGGTCTGGGAAACACCATATATTTT.

The J gene is TRBJ1-2, the V gene TRBV10-2; 10 bases match TRBD1. V was pared by 5 bases and J by 2 bases, with 11 bases of the junction left unmatched. The CDR3 has 17 amino acids. Germline CDR1 and CDR2: WSHSY and SAAADI. The CDR3 region has the DNA TGCGCCAGCAGTAATTTAAATACGGGACAGGGGAACTATGGCTACACCTTC. It yields the protein CASSNLNTGQGNYGYTF.

The chain couples TRBV30 to TRBJ1-4; D call uncertain. Trimming stripped 0 bases from V and 8 bases from J, with 10 bases between. The CDR3 has 13 residues. The germline gives CDR1 GTSNPN, CDR2 SVGIG (reference sequence). The CDR3 region has the DNA TGTGCCTGGAGTGTTGTCGGCAGCGAAAAACTGTTTTTT. Translated: CAWSVVGSEKLFF.

The chain couples TRBV6-6 to TRBJ2-2; 8 nucleotides align to TRBD1. The CDR3 runs 15 residues. Germline trimming cut 5 bases from V and 7 bases from J; bases unmatched to any gene: 9. Germline V gene sequence: CDR1 MNHNY, CDR2 SVGAGI (reference sequence). The CDR3 nucleotides are TGTGCCAGCAGTCAGGACAGGGTCGAGGACGGGGAGCTGTTTTTT. Amino acid sequence: CASSQDRVEDGELFF.